This record covers a single T cell receptor beta chain. CDR3 length equals 14 residues. CDR1 and CDR2 (germline): MNHEY, SVGEGT. The V end was cut by 4 bases, the J end by 1 base, with 10 bases between. This sample was included in a study of blood T cell repertoires in COVID-19. Produced via immunoSEQ multiplex PCR; TCRdb's table is partial and in-frame only. The sample contains more than 200,000 clones, approximately 83% of which appear only once. The TCR originated in a man aged 45-65 years with active or convalescent COVID-19. The sequenced sample consisted of peripheral blood. This rearrangement joins TRBV6-2 or TRBV6-3 to TRBJ1-2; D may be TRBD1 (6 bases). Here the CDR3 DNA reads TGTGCCAGCAGTTCGCTACAGGGTAACTATGGCTACACCTTC. It translates to CASSSLQGNYGYTF.